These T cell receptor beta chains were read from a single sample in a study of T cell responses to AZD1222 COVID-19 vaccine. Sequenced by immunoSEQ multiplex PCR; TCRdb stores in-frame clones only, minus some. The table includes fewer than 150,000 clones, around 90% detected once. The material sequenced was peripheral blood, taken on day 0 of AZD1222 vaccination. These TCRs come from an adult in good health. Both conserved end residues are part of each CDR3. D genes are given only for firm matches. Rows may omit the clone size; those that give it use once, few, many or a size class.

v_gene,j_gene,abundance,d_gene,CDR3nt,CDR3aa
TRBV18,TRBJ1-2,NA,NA,TGTGCCAGCTCACCACCGGCGGGGGGAGGAGCATATGGCTACACCTTC,CASSPPAGGGAYGYTF
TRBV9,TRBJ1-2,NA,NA,TGTGCCAGCAGCGTAGATGGGAATGGCTACACCTTC,CASSVDGNGYTF
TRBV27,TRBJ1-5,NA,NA,TGTGCCACCTCCTCTTCGAGCAATCAGCCCCAGCATTTT,CATSSSSNQPQHF
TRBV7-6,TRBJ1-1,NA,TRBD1,TGTGCCAGCAGCTGGGGACAGGGATCGAACACTGAAGCTTTCTTT,CASSWGQGSNTEAFF
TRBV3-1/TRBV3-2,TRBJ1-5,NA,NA,TGTGCCAGCAGCCTGGACGGTGGCAATCAGCCCCAGCATTTT,CASSLDGGNQPQHF
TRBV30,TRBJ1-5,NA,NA,TGTGCCTGGCAAACACGGGATGGGCAGCCCCAGCATTTT,CAWQTRDGQPQHF
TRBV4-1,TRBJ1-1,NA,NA,TGCGCCAGCAGCCAACCCTTGGGGACTGAAGCTTTCTTT,CASSQPLGTEAFF
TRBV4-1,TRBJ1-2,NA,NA,TGCGCCAGCAGCCAGCAGACCGGACGGCTTAACTATGGCTACACCTTC,CASSQQTGRLNYGYTF
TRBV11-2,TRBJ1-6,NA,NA,TGTGCCAGCCGTGACCCAGGGCATACCTCCTATAATTCACCCCTCCACTTT,CASRDPGHTSYNSPLHF
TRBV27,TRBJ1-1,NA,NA,TGTGCCAGCAGCCTAACGGGTCAAGGGGTCACTGAAGCTTTCTTT,CASSLTGQGVTEAFF
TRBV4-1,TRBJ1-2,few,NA,TGCGCCAGCAGCCAAGGAGAGACCGGGCAAACTGGCTATGGCTACACCTTC,CASSQGETGQTGYGYTF
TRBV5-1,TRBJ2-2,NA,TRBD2,TGCGCCAGCAGCTTGTGGACTAGCGGCACCGGGGAGCTGTTTTTT,CASSLWTSGTGELFF
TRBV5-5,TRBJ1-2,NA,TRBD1,TGTGCCAGCAGCCTGGGACAGGGGACGTTAATAGGCCCCTACACCTTC,CASSLGQGTLIGPYTF
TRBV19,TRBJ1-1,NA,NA,TGTGCCAGTAGTATAGGTCCCAGGGCGGCGAACACTGAAGCTTTCTTT,CASSIGPRAANTEAFF
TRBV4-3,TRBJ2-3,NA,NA,TGCGCCAGCAGCCAAGATCTTCAACAGGGTTTACGCACAGATACGCAGTATTTT,CASSQDLQQGLRTDTQYF
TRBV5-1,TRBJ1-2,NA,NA,TGCGCCAGCAGCTTGGAGGTGACCCCGGGGGGCTACACCTTC,CASSLEVTPGGYTF
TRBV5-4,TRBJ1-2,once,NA,TGTGCCAGCAGCTTCCTATATCCCGTCGCAGTCCCGAACTATGGCTACACCTTC,CASSFLYPVAVPNYGYTF
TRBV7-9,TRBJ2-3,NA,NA,TGTGCCAGCCATCACCCGGGGGCCCTCACAGATACGCAGTATTTT,CASHHPGALTDTQYF
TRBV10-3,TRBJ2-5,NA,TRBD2,TGTGCCATCAGTGAGTCTGCGGGACTAGCGGGGGGGCCCAGAGAGACCCAGTACTTC,CAISESAGLAGGPRETQYF
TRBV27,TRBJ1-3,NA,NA,TGTGCCAGCAGTTTAGTCGGCCCGGCAGACGCGAAAGGAAACACCATATATTTT,CASSLVGPADAKGNTIYF
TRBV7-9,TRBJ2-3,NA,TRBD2,TGTGCCAGCAGCTTAGTTGGGGGGGAAGAAGAGGGACTTACGCAGTATTTT,CASSLVGGEEEGLTQYF
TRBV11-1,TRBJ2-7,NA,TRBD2,TGTGCCAGCAGCCAAGCGGGGGGGATCTCCTACGAGCAGTACTTC,CASSQAGGISYEQYF
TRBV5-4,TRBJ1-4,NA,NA,TGTGCCAGCAGCTTGTCAGGGGCGGGTAATGAAAAACTGTTTTTT,CASSLSGAGNEKLFF
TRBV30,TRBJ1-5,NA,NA,TGTGCCTGGAGCCCCTCCGGAAGGGGGTTTCAGCCCCAGCATTTT,CAWSPSGRGFQPQHF
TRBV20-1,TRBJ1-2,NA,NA,TGCAGTGCTAGCGGGGTGTATGGCTACACCTTC,CSASGVYGYTF
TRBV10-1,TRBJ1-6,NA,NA,TGCGAAGGCGGTTCACCCCTCCACTTT,CEGGSPLHF
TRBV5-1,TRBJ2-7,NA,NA,TGCGCCAGCAGCCCTACGTCCTCCAACGCCAACGAGCAGTACTTC,CASSPTSSNANEQYF
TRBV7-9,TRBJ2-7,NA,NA,TGTGCCAGCAGCTCCACGACCTACGAGCAGTACTTC,CASSSTTYEQYF
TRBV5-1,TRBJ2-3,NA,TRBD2,TGCGCCAGCACCGATCACGGTCGGGGGGGGGCCGACACGCAGTATTTT,CASTDHGRGGADTQYF
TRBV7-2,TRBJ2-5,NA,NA,TGTGCCAGCAGCTTACCGACAGGACCTATCCAAGAGACCCAGTACTTC,CASSLPTGPIQETQYF
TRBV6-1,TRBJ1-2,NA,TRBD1,TGTGCCAGCAGTGAACTGGGACAGGCTTTGATATATGGCTACACCTTC,CASSELGQALIYGYTF
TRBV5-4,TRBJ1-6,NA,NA,TGTGCCAGCAGCTTGGGGGGCGCGGGGAATTCACCCCTCCACTTT,CASSLGGAGNSPLHF
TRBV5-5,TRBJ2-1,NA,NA,TGTGCCAGCAGCTTGTCGCCTCGATTTTATACGTTCTTC,CASSLSPRFYTFF
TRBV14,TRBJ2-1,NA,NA,TGTGCCAGCAGCGTGCCCCGGGGTAAGCGTAGCAATGAGCAGTTCTTC,CASSVPRGKRSNEQFF
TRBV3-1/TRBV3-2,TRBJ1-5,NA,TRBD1,TGTGCCAGCAGCCAAAGATCACAGGGGGCGGCTCAGCCCCAGCATTTT,CASSQRSQGAAQPQHF
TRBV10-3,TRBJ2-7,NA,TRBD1,TGTGCCATCAGTGATCCGGACAGGGGCCACGAGCAGTACTTC,CAISDPDRGHEQYF
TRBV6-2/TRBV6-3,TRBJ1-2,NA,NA,TGTGCCAGCAGTTACACCGGCGGGGATGGCTACACCTTC,CASSYTGGDGYTF
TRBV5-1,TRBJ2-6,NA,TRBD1,TGCGCCAGCAGCTTGGGGACAGGAGGAGCCTCTGGGGCCAACGTCCTGACTTTC,CASSLGTGGASGANVLTF
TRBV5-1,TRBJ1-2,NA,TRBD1,TGCGCCAGCAGCTTGGCTGGACAGGGGGCGGGTGGCTACACCTTC,CASSLAGQGAGGYTF
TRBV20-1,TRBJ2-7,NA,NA,TGCAGTGCTAGTATCATTCCGCACGAGCAGTACTTC,CSASIIPHEQYF
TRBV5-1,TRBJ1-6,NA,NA,TGCGCCAGCCGTGAACATAATTCACCCCTCCACTTT,CASREHNSPLHF
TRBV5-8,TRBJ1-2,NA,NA,TGTGCCAGCAGCCCAGTAAAGGCGGTCGGTGGCTACACCTTC,CASSPVKAVGGYTF
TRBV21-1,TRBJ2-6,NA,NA,TGTGCCAGCAGCAAAGCGGAAGGGCAGTACCGCTCTGGGGCCAACGTCCTGACTTTC,CASSKAEGQYRSGANVLTF
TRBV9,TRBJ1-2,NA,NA,TGTGCCAGCAGCGTATCGGATACAATCCACTATGGCTACACCTTC,CASSVSDTIHYGYTF
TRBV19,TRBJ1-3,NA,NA,TGTGCCAGTAGTATCTCGAGCTCTGGAAACACCATATATTTT,CASSISSSGNTIYF
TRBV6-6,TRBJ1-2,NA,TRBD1,TGTGCCAGCAGTCCTTTGAACCCAGGGGGCGCGAGGTATGGCTACACCTTC,CASSPLNPGGARYGYTF
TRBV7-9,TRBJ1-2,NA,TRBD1,TGTGCCAGCCACAGGGGTGAATTAATGGATGGCTACACCTTC,CASHRGELMDGYTF
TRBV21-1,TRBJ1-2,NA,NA,TGTGCCAGCAGCAAACCCCGCCCGATCAGGACGGGCTACACCTTC,CASSKPRPIRTGYTF
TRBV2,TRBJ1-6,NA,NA,TGTGCCAGCAGCACAGGACTAGGGGCCTATAATTCACCCCTCCACTTT,CASSTGLGAYNSPLHF
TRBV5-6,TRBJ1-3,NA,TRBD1,TGTGCCAGCAGCACGAAGACAGGGGGCTCTGGAAACACCATATATTTT,CASSTKTGGSGNTIYF